The source of this T cell receptor (beta chain) is a study of T cell repertoires in ileal Crohn's disease (dated by TCRdb to the late 2010s). For the study in its entirety: The median duration of disease was about 7.3 years, and at the time of surgery around 40% of patients were active smokers. TCR repertoire analysis was performed in just over 55 Crohn's disease patients drawn from a prospective multicentre cohort. Biopsies taken from the proximal margin of the surgical specimen were designated as MI samples. For commercial TCRB immunosequencing, about 500 nanograms of biopsy DNA were submitted for each sample. A total of 170 or so mucosal samples from about 57 patients were sequenced, collected from several sites on the surgical specimen and at postoperative endoscopy. About half of the patients received postoperative therapy: roughly 10 received thiopurines and approximately 19 received anti-TNF agents. Endoscopic postoperative recurrence was defined as a Rutgeerts score above i0. The study was conducted in parallel with a multicentre cohort that was designed to identify predictors of early endoscopic recurrence following ileocolonic resection. Every patient underwent surgery because of a complication, which was stricturing disease in around 60% of cases and penetrating disease in about 39%.

The full study reports these points: Mucosal CD4 and CD8 T cells were sorted and sequenced only in a subgroup of patients, the size of which was not stated. Compared with non-smokers, patients who were active smokers at surgery showed a significantly higher proportion of clonal expansions (roughly 24% vs 19%, p=0.02). Higher percentages of high-frequency clones at the time of surgery were linked to endoscopic recurrence, and every patient with clonality above 26.8% (18/57) had recurrence. More high-frequency clones were carried by sorted CD8 T cells than by CD4 T cells, suggesting that mucosal expansions were mainly CD8.

Of note for this clone: Which antigen it targets is not known. There are no base qualities to consult, and no much larger clone falls within one base.

The time point label for this specimen denotes: proximal margin of the surgical specimen (macroscopically non-inflamed). Adults with ileal or ileocolonic Crohn's disease and an indication for ileocolonic resection were eligible for inclusion. Whole ileal mucosal biopsies were stored frozen at -80°C before DNA extraction. A TRizol-based method was used to extract genomic DNA from the frozen whole biopsies, and the DNA was quantified with a NanoDrop 2000 spectrophotometer. The method was the immunoSEQ multiplex PCR assay. CDR3 regions were amplified from genomic DNA by Adaptive Biotechnology using a two-step, amplification bias-controlled multiplex PCR. Primers covering every V and J gene segment were used in the first PCR, while barcodes and Illumina adapters were added in the second PCR. CDR3 libraries were sequenced on an Illumina instrument. In the original analysis: Analysis combined the vendor-provided pipelines with custom analysis of raw data in R/Bioconductor under R version 3.3.0. Clonality, which ranges from 0 to 1, was calculated as the inverse of the normalised Shannon entropy across all productive clones. High-frequency clones were defined as the share of the repertoire occupied by the top 100 clones, with only clones passing a 95% confidence test being retained. The Simpson index measured repertoire diversity, and the Morisita-Horn index measured overlap between samples. Sourced from immuneACCESS, this table was stored by TCRdb with only in-frame sequences that have V and J called. A share of the clones is absent; for the studies checked, an unresolved V gene accounts for under half, and the remainder has no known explanation. V and J calls and clone size are copied from that table; D and trimming were computed from the DNA. The sample table contains about 7,700 clones; only one count was recorded for around 80% of them. Roughly 30% of the sample is taken by the ten largest.

The sequence came from an adult with Crohn's disease. Material: ileal tissue.

The bases read TGTGCCAGCAGCCCAGGACAGGGCTCAGATACGCAGTATTTT. Translation gives CASSPGQGSDTQYF. This chain joins TRBV7-3 to TRBJ2-3; 8 nucleotides in the junction match TRBD1. From V the trimming removes 5 bases and from J it removes 4 bases, while the gene matches leave 5 bases of the junction unaccounted for. Per the germline V gene, SGHTA is the CDR1 and FQGTGA is the CDR2. Measured from the cysteine to the phenylalanine, the CDR3 is 14 residues long. The entry retains the CDR3 DNA only, 42 bases that are in frame from base 1.